The 26 T cell receptor beta chains listed next were all sequenced from one sample in a study of blood T cell repertoires in COVID-19. Measured with immunoSEQ multiplex PCR; TCRdb has only the in-frame clones, and not every one. The table has roughly 86,000 clones, about 83% seen once. Sequencing was done on a sample of peripheral blood. The receptors were gathered from a woman aged 70 to 79 with acute or convalescent COVID-19.

This rearrangement joins TRBV11-2 to TRBJ1-4, with TRBD1 matching 8 bases. Germline lookup yields CDR1 SGHAT and CDR2 FQNNGV. The CDR3 runs to 19 residues. Trimming took 2 bases from V and 2 from J; bases not matched to a gene: 13. CDR3 protein: CASSLLTGGWIVTNEKLFF. In DNA, the CDR3 is TGTGCCAGCAGCTTACTCACAGGGGGTTGGATCGTGACTAATGAAAAACTGTTTTTT.

The gene calls are TRBV5-8 and TRBJ1-5, with 7 bases that match TRBD1. Per germline, CDR1 SGHTS and CDR2 YDEGEE. The CDR3 is 13 amino acids. The junction had 4 bases not matched to a gene; V was cut back by 3 bases and J by 7 bases. CDR3 region: CASSWDSVQPQHF. CDR3 sequence (DNA): TGTGCCAGCAGCTGGGACAGCGTACAGCCCCAGCATTTT. Complete variable domain (other parts from reference TRBV5-8 and TRBJ1-5): EAGVTQSPTHLIKTRGQQATLRCSPISGHTSVYWYQQALGLGLQFLLWYDEGEERNRGNFPPRFSGRQFPNYSSELNVNALELEDSALYLCASSWDSVQPQHFGDGTRLSIL.

This rearrangement joins TRBV5-4 to TRBJ1-1; 9 positions agree with TRBD1. The CDR3 length is 15 residues. The germline V gene has CDR1 SGHNT and CDR2 YYREEE (reference sequence). V was clipped by 5 bases and J by 1 base; unmatched bases: 6. For the CDR3, the DNA is TGTGCCAGCAGAACAGGGGGCGGAAAGAACACTGAAGCTTTCTTT. Translation gives CASRTGGGKNTEAFF.

This chain joins TRBV2 and TRBJ1-3; D perhaps matches TRBD1 (5 bases). The germline gives CDR1 SNHLY, CDR2 FYNNEI. With 7 bases removed from V and 0 bases from J, the gap between germline ends came to 7 bases. There are 13 residues in the CDR3. CDR3 in amino acids: CASTGFSGNTIYF. The CDR3 DNA follows: TGTGCCAGCACAGGGTTCTCTGGAAACACCATATATTTT.

The V call is TRBV28, the J call TRBJ2-4; D gene unclear. The V and J ends lost 3 bases and 0 bases respectively, with 15 bases between them. This CDR3 spans 17 amino acids. Germline V gene data show CDR1 as MDHEN and CDR2 as SYDVKM. The CDR3 loop reads CASSFWAGTTAKNIQYF. CDR3 coding DNA: TGTGCCAGCAGTTTCTGGGCAGGAACGACAGCCAAAAACATTCAGTACTTC.

This sequence joins TRBV28 and TRBJ1-4; D unclear. Germline values: CDR1 MDHEN, CDR2 SYDVKM. The germline V and J ends were trimmed by 1 base and 4 bases, with 10 bases remaining between them. CDR3 length equals 15 residues. In nucleotides, the CDR3 is TGTGCCAGCAGTTTATTTCCGGGGAGTAATGAAAAACTGTTTTTT. Protein sequence: CASSLFPGSNEKLFF. The entire variable domain, with the rest obtained from reference TRBV28 and TRBJ1-4, is as follows: DVKVTQSSRYLVKRTGEKVFLECVQDMDHENMFWYRQDPGLGLRLIYFSYDVKMKEKGDIPEGYSVSREKKERFSLILESASTNQTSMYLCASSLFPGSNEKLFFGSGTQLSVL.

The chain recombines TRBV6-6 with TRBJ1-2; D possibly corresponds to TRBD1 (6 bases). Germline V gives CDR1 MNHNY, CDR2 SVGAGI (reference sequence). There are 13 residues in the CDR3. V dropped 7 bases and J dropped 2 bases, with 11 bases sitting between them. This CDR3 reads CASKQGLNYGYTF. CDR3 coding DNA: TGTGCCAGCAAGCAGGGGCTAAACTATGGCTACACCTTC.

The rearrangement uses TRBV28 and TRBJ1-2; D remains ambiguous. This CDR3 is 14 amino acids long. CDR1 and CDR2 from the germline V gene are MDHEN and SYDVKM. V lost 7 bases and J 5 bases, leaving 17 bases between the germline ends. The CDR3 spells CASTRLAIGYGYTF. The DNA of the CDR3 is TGTGCCAGCACTCGCCTCGCCATCGGGTATGGCTACACCTTC.

This clone was recorded at least ten times. The chain carries TRBV5-6 and TRBJ1-3; 10 bases fit TRBD1. There are 15 residues in the CDR3. Germline-derived CDR1 and CDR2 are SGHDT and YYEEEE. The junction had 4 bases not matched to a gene; V was cut back by 3 bases and J by 4 bases. This CDR3 reads CASSSGTGVGNTIYF. The CDR3 DNA is TGTGCCAGCAGCTCCGGGACAGGGGTAGGAAACACCATATATTTT.

The chain combines TRBV21-1 with TRBJ1-5; the D call in the table, TRBD1, was not verified against the DNA. TRBV21-1 is classified as a pseudogene. The CDR3 covers 15 residues. For the CDR3, the DNA is TGTGCCAGCAGCGGTCAGGGTATTAACAATCAGCCCCAGCATTTT. Translated: CASSGQGINNQPQHF.

Concerning this clone itself: Other nucleotide sequences in the sample specify the same CDR3. J is TRBJ2-3 and V is TRBV24-1; 9 bases fit TRBD1. The CDR3 is made up of 15 amino acids. Germline V gives CDR1 KGHDR, CDR2 SFDVKD. V shed 3 bases, J shed 5 bases, and the junction held 5 bases outside the gene matches. CDR3 bases: TGTGCCACCAGTGATCCACGGACAGGGGAAGATACGCAGTATTTT. It yields the protein CATSDPRTGEDTQYF.

This rearrangement joins TRBV11-3 to TRBJ2-5, with 11 bases aligning to TRBD2. V shed 3 bases, J shed 0 bases, and the junction held 3 bases outside the gene matches. The germline CDR1 and CDR2 sequences are SGHNT and YENEEA. CDR3 size: 16 residues. The CDR3 DNA reads TGTGCCAGCAGCTTTTCTAGCGGGGGGAACCAAGAGACCCAGTACTTC. Translation gives CASSFSSGGNQETQYF.

This clone was recorded only once. This chain uses TRBV5-1 with TRBJ2-7, with D perhaps matching TRBD1 (6 bases). Per germline, CDR1 SGHRS and CDR2 YFSETQ. Trimming pared 6 bases from V and 4 bases from J, leaving 14 bases between. The CDR3 contains 13 residues. The DNA of the CDR3 is TGCGCCAGCAAGAGGGCAGGGACATACGAGCAGTACTTC. Translating gives CASKRAGTYEQYF.

In this sample, this clone turned up a few times. V is TRBV6-5 and J is TRBJ1-1; D may be TRBD1 (5 bases). The germline V gene has CDR1 MNHEY and CDR2 SVGAGI. The V end was cut by 6 bases, the J end by 5 bases, with 13 bases between. CDR3 length equals 13 residues. Here the CDR3 DNA reads TGTGCCAGCAGAGATCAGGGAAGGACTGAAGCTTTCTTT. Its protein is CASRDQGRTEAFF.

The V and J genes are TRBV28 and TRBJ1-1; 7 bases are shared with TRBD1. The CDR3 loop spans 14 amino acids. Germline CDR1 and CDR2: MDHEN and SYDVKM. The ends lost 5 bases at V and 5 bases at J; junction bases unmatched: 8. Written as DNA, the CDR3 is TGTGCCAGCAGTAGGCAGGGGGTTTGGACTGAAGCTTTCTTT. Protein sequence: CASSRQGVWTEAFF. Based on the CDR3 plus reference TRBV28 and TRBJ1-1, the full variable domain is DVKVTQSSRYLVKRTGEKVFLECVQDMDHENMFWYRQDPGLGLRLIYFSYDVKMKEKGDIPEGYSVSREKKERFSLILESASTNQTSMYLCASSRQGVWTEAFFGQGTRLTVV.

V usage is TRBV18 and J usage is TRBJ1-2; D unclear. CDR1 is KGHSH and CDR2 is LQKENI in the germline V gene. The CDR3 is made up of 15 amino acids. Trimming pared 4 bases from V and 5 bases from J, leaving 17 bases between. The CDR3 here is CASSRSLTEAYGYTF. DNA for the CDR3: TGTGCCAGCTCACGCTCTCTAACGGAAGCGTATGGCTACACCTTC.

This chain uses TRBV6-5 with TRBJ1-5, with TRBD1 as a possible D gene (5 bases). This CDR3 contains 13 residues. Trimming left V 5 bases short and J 3 bases short, with 8 bases between. Per germline, CDR1 MNHEY and CDR2 SVGAGI. DNA of the CDR3: TGTGCCAGCAGTCCAGGGCCCAATCAGCCCCAGCATTTT. This gives the protein CASSPGPNQPQHF.

The V gene is TRBV30, the J gene TRBJ2-2, with D possibly TRBD2 on 5 matching bases. Germline V gives CDR1 GTSNPN, CDR2 SVGIG (reference sequence). This CDR3 spans 14 amino acids. Trimming shortened V by 3 bases and J by 1 base, and 9 bases separated the two germline ends. CDR3 coding DNA: TGTGCCTGGAGAGGAGGACGGAACACCGGGGAGCTGTTTTTT. It yields the protein CAWRGGRNTGELFF.

This sequence joins TRBV24-1 and TRBJ2-1, with 9 positions matching TRBD2. J gave up 8 bases and V 3 bases, and 10 bases lay outside the gene matches. The CDR3 is made up of 16 amino acids. Germline CDR1 is KGHDR and CDR2 is SFDVKD. The CDR3 sequence is CATSDKPGLARDEQFF. CDR3 DNA sequence: TGTGCCACCAGTGATAAGCCGGGACTAGCAAGGGATGAGCAGTTCTTC.

This chain joins TRBV19 and TRBJ2-2; D possibly corresponds to TRBD2 (6 bases). The V and J ends lost 7 bases and 7 bases respectively, with 19 bases between them. Germline V lookup: CDR1 LNHDA, CDR2 SQIVND (reference sequence). The CDR3 covers 15 residues. The CDR3 DNA follows: TGTGCCAGTACTAGGTGGGGGGAATCGTACGGGGAGCTGTTTTTT. Amino acid sequence: CASTRWGESYGELFF.

In DNA form, the CDR3 reads TGCGCCAGCAGCTTGACTCACGAGGGCGCGGAGCTGTTTTTT. This sequence encodes CASSLTHEGAELFF. The gene calls are TRBV5-1 and TRBJ2-2; TRBD2 might be the D (5 bases). The CDR3 sequence is 14 residues long. V was clipped by 1 base and J by 10 bases, with 14 bases between them. Germline V gene lookup returns CDR1 SGHRS and CDR2 YFSETQ.

This chain joins TRBV7-9 and TRBJ1-3; no definite D call. Trimming pared 3 bases from V and 0 bases from J, leaving 9 bases between. The V gene's germline CDR1 is SEHNR and CDR2 FQNEAQ (reference sequence). The CDR3 extends over 15 amino acids. The CDR3 nucleotides are TGTGCCAGCAGCTTTAACCCCAGCTCTGGAAACACCATATATTTT. Translated, it gives CASSFNPSSGNTIYF.

J is TRBJ2-3 and V is TRBV6-5; D unresolved. This CDR3 has 13 residues. Germline-derived CDR1 and CDR2 are MNHEY and SVGAGI. The V end was cut by 7 bases, the J end by 0 bases, with 8 bases between. CDR3 protein: CASTKFSTDTQYF. In DNA form, the CDR3 reads TGTGCCAGCACAAAATTTAGCACAGATACGCAGTATTTT.

The sample holds one count of this clone. The chain has TRBV12-5 and TRBJ2-6; weak D call: TRBD2 (5 bases). In germline, CDR1 is LGHNT, CDR2 FRNRAP. The CDR3 length is 15 residues. The V end lost 2 bases, the J end lost 1 base, and 6 bases lay between the germline ends. DNA for the CDR3: TGTGCTAGTGGTTTGACGGGGTCTGGGGCCAACGTCCTGACTTTC. It translates to CASGLTGSGANVLTF.

The rearrangement joins TRBV5-4 to TRBJ2-5, with 7 nucleotides matching TRBD1. Germline trimming cut 1 base from V and 5 bases from J; bases unmatched to any gene: 8. Germline V gene data show CDR1 as SGHNT and CDR2 as YYREEE (reference sequence). The CDR3 contains 15 residues. In DNA, the CDR3 is TGTGCCAGCAGCTTGATATGGGACAGTCAGGAGACCCAGTACTTC. It translates to CASSLIWDSQETQYF. The full variable domain, its missing parts supplied by reference TRBV5-4 and TRBJ2-5, is ETGVTQSPTHLIKTRGQQVTLRCSSQSGHNTVSWYQQALGQGPQFIFQYYREEENGRGNFPPRFSGLQFPNYSSELNVNALELDDSALYLCASSLIWDSQETQYFGPGTRLLVL.

The chain couples TRBV7-6 to TRBJ1-1; D perhaps matches TRBD1 (5 bases). Germline CDR1 reads SGHVS; CDR2 reads FNYEAQ. With 0 bases removed from V and 5 bases from J, the gap between germline ends came to 25 bases. The CDR3 totals 19 residues. The CDR3 reads CASSLAPSGGLLMGTEAFF. CDR3 in DNA: TGTGCCAGCAGCTTAGCACCTTCTGGGGGACTCCTCATGGGGACTGAAGCTTTCTTT.